The 20 T cell receptor beta chains given below trace back to one sample, sequenced in a study of T-cell reconstitution after alpha-beta-depleted transplantation in children. For TCRbeta, the library was prepared with unique molecular identifiers. TCRdb called the PCR reads again in MiXCR, with one record for every CDR3 protein. The repertoire holds approximately 97,000 distinct CDR3 sequences, with about 5.6% as singletons. The sequences come from PBMCs, mostly from graft donor cells, collected 60 days after TCRalphabeta/CD19-depleted stem cell transplant. The receptors derive from a female patient aged 2 to 10 who had a stem cell transplant for Fanconi anemia, so the T cells may come from the graft donor.

The chain is built from TRBV2 and TRBJ2-5; D is unresolved. Trimming shortened V by 3 bases and J by 2 bases, and 4 bases separated the two germline ends. Per germline, CDR1 SNHLY and CDR2 FYNNEI. The CDR3 runs to 12 residues. The CDR3 sequence is CASSDGQETQYF. The DNA of the CDR3 is TGTGCCAGCAGTGACGGTCAAGAGACCCAGTACTTC.

This clonotype was counted ten times or more. The chain recombines TRBV5-1 with TRBJ2-2, with D perhaps matching TRBD1 (6 bases). This CDR3 is built from 16 residues. V gave up 0 bases and J gave up 0 bases, with 9 bases separating them. Per germline, CDR1 SGHRS and CDR2 YFSETQ. The CDR3 region is CASSLDGTPNTGELFF. The CDR3 region has the DNA TGCGCCAGCAGCTTGGACGGGACACCGAACACCGGGGAGCTGTTTTTT.

This clonotype was counted between two and nine times. The chain carries TRBV3-1 and TRBJ2-3; D not resolved. The CDR3 consists of 15 residues. CDR1 is LGHDT and CDR2 is YNNKEL in the germline V gene (reference sequence). V gave up 0 bases and J gave up 2 bases, with 9 bases separating them. The CDR3 sequence: CASSQEPDATDTQYF. The CDR3 DNA reads as TGTGCCAGCAGCCAAGAGCCCGACGCCACAGATACGCAGTATTTT.

The table lists this clonotype with a few counts. The rearrangement uses TRBV18 and TRBJ1-3, with D perhaps matching TRBD1 (5 bases). Trimming left V 4 bases short and J 1 base short, with 20 bases between. The V gene's germline CDR1 is KGHSH and CDR2 LQKENI. The CDR3 runs 18 residues. The CDR3, as DNA: TGTGCCAGCTCACTTTACGGGACCTCGATCAATTCTGGAAACACCATATATTTT. This sequence encodes CASSLYGTSINSGNTIYF.

The chain combines TRBV7-2 with TRBJ2-3, with D possibly matching TRBD2 (6 bases). Trimming took 6 bases from V and 0 from J, leaving 13 bases between them. This CDR3 region has 15 residues. Germline lookup yields CDR1 SGHTA and CDR2 FQGNSA. CDR3 sequence: CASSTGTLSTDTQYF. Written as DNA, the CDR3 is TGTGCCAGCAGTACCGGGACTTTGAGCACAGATACGCAGTATTTT.

This clonotype was detected ten times or more. The chain couples TRBV28 to TRBJ1-1; 8 nucleotides line up with TRBD1. The CDR3 has 12 amino acids. The V gene end was trimmed by 3 bases and the J gene end by 11 bases; junction bases not matched to a gene: 5. Germline assignment: CDR1 MDHEN and CDR2 SYDVKM. In DNA form, the CDR3 reads TGTGCCAGCAGTTTTATGACAGGGGTGGCTTTCTTT. It encodes CASSFMTGVAFF.

This clonotype was picked up many times. V usage is TRBV10-3 and J usage is TRBJ2-5, with 7 bases fitting TRBD1. CDR1 is ENHRY, CDR2 SYGVKD, per germline. The length of the CDR3 is 13 residues. Unmatched junction bases numbered 5, after V lost 5 bases and J lost 5 bases. CDR3 residues: CAISWDRRETQYF. CDR3 coding DNA: TGTGCCATCAGTTGGGACAGAAGGGAGACCCAGTACTTC.

This clonotype was seen more than once but under ten times. The gene calls are TRBV9 and TRBJ1-1; 9 bases are shared with TRBD1. Per germline, CDR1 SGDLS and CDR2 YYNGEE. V gave up 0 bases and J gave up 11 bases; unmatched junction bases: 11. The CDR3 covers 15 residues. The DNA of the CDR3 is TGTGCCAGCAGCGTAGAGGGGGGACAGGGTCGAAGCGCTTTCTTT. It is translated as CASSVEGGQGRSAFF.

This clonotype was seen ten or more times. The rearrangement links TRBV29-1 to TRBJ1-4; D is ambiguous. The germline V and J ends were trimmed by 4 bases and 8 bases, with 14 bases remaining between them. Germline V CDR1 and CDR2: SQVTM, ANQGSEA. This CDR3 comprises 13 residues. CDR3 loop: CSVVIGMGEKLFF. CDR3 nucleotide sequence: TGCAGCGTTGTGATCGGAATGGGGGAAAAACTGTTTTTT.

This clonotype has ten or more counts. The rearrangement links TRBV12-3 or TRBV12-4 to TRBJ2-1; D might be TRBD1 (5 bases). The CDR3 runs to 17 residues. V gave up 3 bases and J gave up 4 bases, with 19 bases separating them. Written as DNA, the CDR3 is TGTGCCAGCAGTTTCTCCCCAGGGTTATGGGGATACAATGAGCAGTTCTTC. It translates to CASSFSPGLWGYNEQFF.

At least ten counts were recorded for this clonotype. This chain joins TRBV12-3 or TRBV12-4 and TRBJ2-1; 7 nucleotides align to TRBD2. The length of the CDR3 is 15 residues. J gave up 9 bases and V 4 bases, and 12 bases lay outside the gene matches. The CDR3: CASSSARDYYVEQFF. CDR3 nucleotide sequence: TGTGCCAGCAGTTCGGCCCGGGACTATTATGTTGAGCAGTTCTTC.

This clonotype was counted between two and nine times. This sequence joins TRBV30 and TRBJ2-1, with D unresolved. The CDR3 contains 11 residues. Looked up from germline, CDR1 is GTSNPN and CDR2 is SVGIG (reference sequence). Trimming shortened V by 3 bases and J by 15 bases, and 15 bases separated the two germline ends. CDR3 sequence reads: CAWRDEGKGFF. The CDR3 DNA sequence: TGTGCCTGGAGGGATGAAGGGAAGGGGTTCTTC.

This clonotype was recorded at least ten times. J is TRBJ2-5 and V is TRBV12-3 or TRBV12-4; D unresolved. Trimming left V 5 bases short and J 3 bases short, with 16 bases between. The CDR3 extends over 15 amino acids. CDR3 sequence reads: CASSLPPWTEETQYF. The CDR3 region has the DNA TGTGCCAGCAGTCTTCCCCCTTGGACGGAAGAGACCCAGTACTTC.

This clonotype was found many times. This chain uses TRBV7-3 with TRBJ1-1, with 10 bases matching TRBD1. Germline-derived CDR1 and CDR2 are SGHTA and FQGTGA. This CDR3 comprises 13 residues. Unmatched junction bases numbered 7, after V lost 5 bases and J lost 10 bases. CDR3 sequence reads: CASSPRDRGGAFF. As DNA, the CDR3 is TGTGCCAGCAGCCCCAGGGACAGGGGAGGAGCTTTCTTT.

This rearrangement joins TRBV6-5 to TRBJ2-1, with TRBD2 matching over 8 bases. Looked up from germline, CDR1 is MNHEY and CDR2 is SVGAGI. Losses at the gene ends were 5 bases for V and 0 bases for J; bases not matched to a gene: 6. CDR3 length: 16 residues. CDR3 nucleotides: TGTGCCAGCAGTAGGGTAAGCGGGAGCTCCTACAATGAGCAGTTCTTC. It encodes CASSRVSGSSYNEQFF.

This clonotype was counted between two and nine times. The V and J genes are TRBV23-1 and TRBJ1-2, with D unclear. Being an ORF, TRBV23-1 has a function that is uncertain. Trimming took off 0 bases at V and 2 bases at J, with 7 bases between the two ends. This CDR3 is 14 amino acids long. This chain's CDR3 is CASSQSSWNYGYTF. CDR3 DNA: TGCGCCAGCAGTCAATCGTCCTGGAACTATGGCTACACCTTC.

The chain combines TRBV9 with TRBJ2-6; D is possibly TRBD1 or TRBD2 (6 bases each). Per germline, CDR1 SGDLS and CDR2 YYNGEE. CDR3 length: 18 amino acids. Between the trimmed V and J ends, which lost 4 bases and 0 bases, there was a span of 17 bases. For the CDR3, the DNA is TGTGCCAGCAGCCTACCGGGGGCCAAGGGCTCTGGGGCCAACGTCCTGACTTTC. Amino acids: CASSLPGAKGSGANVLTF.

This clonotype was found many times. DNA for the CDR3: TGTGCCAGTAGTACCATCGGTTACGAGCAGTACTTC. Protein: CASSTIGYEQYF. This rearrangement joins TRBV19 to TRBJ2-7; D is undetermined. The V gene's germline CDR1 is LNHDA and CDR2 SQIVND (reference sequence). Trimming took off 4 bases at V and 4 bases at J, with 8 bases between the two ends. This CDR3 comprises 12 residues.

The sample holds many counts of this clonotype. The gene calls are TRBV5-1 and TRBJ2-5, with TRBD1 as a possible D gene (6 bases). V lost 0 bases, J lost 2 bases, and 14 bases lay in between. Looked up from germline, CDR1 is SGHRS and CDR2 is YFSETQ. There are 16 residues in the CDR3. In nucleotides, the CDR3 is TGCGCCAGCAGCTTGGGACCCACAGGGTGGCAAGAGACCCAGTACTTC. This sequence encodes CASSLGPTGWQETQYF.

This clonotype has just a few counts. The rearrangement uses TRBV10-3 and TRBJ2-5, with 9 positions matching TRBD2. CDR1 and CDR2 from the germline V gene are ENHRY and SYGVKD. CDR3 size: 12 residues. After removal of 9 bases from V and 4 bases from J, the junction contained 3 bases not matched to a gene. CDR3 residues: CAISGGRETQYF. CDR3 coding DNA: TGTGCCATTAGCGGGGGCAGAGAGACCCAGTACTTC.